Listed below are T cell receptor beta chains from one sample, sequenced in a study of blood T cell repertoires in COVID-19. The table came from immunoSEQ multiplex PCR; TCRdb's copy has only in-frame clones and leaves some out. The sample has some 450,000 clones; about 91% are singletons. Sequencing input: peripheral blood. Receptors were obtained from a woman aged 50 to 60 with COVID-19, enrolled during active disease. CDR3s include the opening cysteine and the closing phenylalanine or tryptophan. The order of the fields is J gene, D gene, V gene, clone size, CDR3 DNA, CDR3 protein. A D gene is named only where the DNA matches it firmly. Clone size is not always given. Where it is, it says once, few, many or a class for expanded clones.

>TRBJ1-2|TRBD1|TRBV11-1|NA
TGTGCCAGCAGCTCAGATTCGTACAGGGGTGGCTACACCTTC
CASSSDSYRGGYTF
>TRBJ2-2|NA|TRBV5-1|NA
TGCGCCAGCGGACTCCCCATGGGGACACGGAACACCGGGGAGCTGTTTTTT
CASGLPMGTRNTGELFF
>TRBJ2-2|NA|TRBV19|once
TGTGCCAGTAGTACAGGGCTAAGAACCGGGGAGCTGTTTTTT
CASSTGLRTGELFF
>TRBJ1-1|NA|TRBV3-1/TRBV3-2|NA
TGTGCCAGCAGCCTTTACCCCCCCAGGACAGTAATGAACACTGAAGCTTTCTTT
CASSLYPPRTVMNTEAFF
>TRBJ2-5|TRBD1|TRBV10-3|NA
TGTGCCATTACAGGGGCTCTCGGAGAGACCCAGTACTTC
CAITGALGETQYF
>TRBJ1-6|NA|TRBV5-1|NA
TGCGCCAGCACCCTGGCCGGGGGAAATTCACCCCTCCACTTT
CASTLAGGNSPLHF
>TRBJ2-7|NA|TRBV6-5|NA
TGTGCCAGCAGTTGGGCGGGTATAACCGAGCAGTACTTC
CASSWAGITEQYF
>TRBJ2-6|TRBD1|TRBV9|NA
TGTGCCAGCAGCGTTACAGGGGGCGCTGGGGCCAACGTCCTGACTTTC
CASSVTGGAGANVLTF
>TRBJ1-2|TRBD1|TRBV6-2/TRBV6-3|NA
TGTGCCAGCAGTCCAAGGACAGGGGATGGCTACACCTTC
CASSPRTGDGYTF
>TRBJ1-2|TRBD1|TRBV7-9|NA
TGTGCCAGCAGTCGCGAGACAGGGTATACCTATGGCTACACCTTC
CASSRETGYTYGYTF
>TRBJ1-1|NA|TRBV4-1|NA
TGCGCCAGCAGCCAAGAAAGGGGTTTCACTGAAGCTTTCTTT
CASSQERGFTEAFF
>TRBJ1-6|NA|TRBV3-1/TRBV3-2|NA
TGTGCCAGCAGCCAAGATACAGATGCCCTCCACTTT
CASSQDTDALHF
>TRBJ1-2|NA|TRBV5-1|NA
TGCGCCAGCAGCTTGGGGGCCCCGCAACATGGCTACACCTTC
CASSLGAPQHGYTF
>TRBJ2-1|TRBD2|TRBV7-9|once
TGTGCCAGCAGCTTCGGCGGGGGGGCAGGTGAGCAGTTCTTC
CASSFGGGAGEQFF
>TRBJ2-3|NA|TRBV2|NA
TGTGCCAGCAGTGGGCGGGCAGGCACAGATACGCAGTATTTT
CASSGRAGTDTQYF
>TRBJ1-5|TRBD1|TRBV7-9|NA
TGTGCCAGCAGCCTCGGGACAGGGGGCAATCAGCCCCAGCATTTT
CASSLGTGGNQPQHF
>TRBJ2-3|TRBD2|TRBV6-5|NA
TGTGCCAGCAGTTTCGGGACTAGGTACGATACGCAGTATTTT
CASSFGTRYDTQYF
>TRBJ2-7|TRBD1|TRBV9|NA
TGTGCCAGCAGCACGATTTTCTCAGGGGGAGAGCAGTACTTC
CASSTIFSGGEQYF
>TRBJ1-5|NA|TRBV6-1|few
TGTGCCAGCAGTGACAGGGAAGGTCAGCCCCAGCATTTT
CASSDREGQPQHF
>TRBJ1-1|TRBD1|TRBV29-1|NA
TGCAGCGTTGAACAGGGGGGTACTGAAGCTTTCTTT
CSVEQGGTEAFF
>TRBJ1-2|TRBD1|TRBV11-3|NA
TGTGCCAGCAGCTCAACAGGGGGCCATGGCTACACCTTC
CASSSTGGHGYTF
>TRBJ1-2|NA|TRBV5-5|NA
TGTGCCAGCAGCTTGGGTACAGGCCGCTATGGCTACACCTTC
CASSLGTGRYGYTF
>TRBJ1-1|NA|TRBV7-2|NA
TGTGCCAGCAGCTTAGGTCAGGGTGTCTTCACTGAAGCTTTCTTT
CASSLGQGVFTEAFF
>TRBJ1-1|NA|TRBV5-5|NA
TGTGCCAGCAGCGACCGGGACACTTGGTTGGACACTGAAGCTTTCTTT
CASSDRDTWLDTEAFF
>TRBJ2-5|TRBD2|TRBV10-1|NA
TGCGCCAGCAGTGAAGCGGGGGAGGAGACCCAGTACTTC
CASSEAGEETQYF
>TRBJ1-1|NA|TRBV19|NA
TGTGCCAGTAGTCAGGGGCTACTGAACACTGAAGCTTTCTTT
CASSQGLLNTEAFF
>TRBJ1-1|TRBD1|TRBV28|once
TGTGCCAGCAGTTTCCGAGGGAACAGGGGGCTTGACACTGAAGCTTTCTTT
CASSFRGNRGLDTEAFF
>TRBJ1-1|NA|TRBV7-9|NA
TGTGCCAGCACCACGACAGCCCACATGAACACTGAAGCTTTCTTT
CASTTTAHMNTEAFF
>TRBJ1-1|NA|TRBV11-3|NA
TGTGCCAGCAGCTTGACAGGGAACACTGAAGCTTTCTTT
CASSLTGNTEAFF
>TRBJ2-5|TRBD1|TRBV5-1|NA
TGCGCCAGCAGCCCGGACAGGGTCCAAGAGACCCAGTACTTC
CASSPDRVQETQYF
>TRBJ2-5|TRBD1|TRBV10-3|NA
TGTGCCACCCGAAGAAGGACAGGGTTGGAGCAAGAGACCCAGTACTTC
CATRRRTGLEQETQYF
>TRBJ2-3|NA|TRBV2|NA
TGTGCCAGCGGCCAAGATACGCAGTATTTT
CASGQDTQYF
>TRBJ1-2|NA|TRBV2|NA
TGTGCCAGCAGTCGGGCCAGGGACTATGGCTACACCTTC
CASSRARDYGYTF
>TRBJ1-6|TRBD1|TRBV30|NA
TGTGCCTGGAGTGTAGAGGGGGCGCCGGGAAATTCACCCCTCCACTTT
CAWSVEGAPGNSPLHF
>TRBJ1-4|NA|TRBV19|NA
TGTGCCAGTAGTATGGCGGGGGCAGGCGAAAAACTGTTTTTT
CASSMAGAGEKLFF
>TRBJ1-2|NA|TRBV12-5|NA
TGTGCTAGTGGTTTGGTTAGGGAACCGGACAGATCTGGCTACACCTTC
CASGLVREPDRSGYTF
>TRBJ1-6|NA|TRBV9|NA
TGTGCCAGCAGCGTAGGGGACACACAAGGTTCACCCCTCCACTTT
CASSVGDTQGSPLHF
>TRBJ1-2|TRBD1|TRBV10-2|NA
TGCGCCGCCGAACAGGGGTTTAACTATGGCTACACCTTC
CAAEQGFNYGYTF
>TRBJ2-5|NA|TRBV5-1|NA
TGCGCCAGCAGCTGGGTAGACAACGAACAAGAGACCCAGTACTTC
CASSWVDNEQETQYF
>TRBJ1-1|NA|TRBV2|NA
TGTGCCAGCAGTCGGTCGTCGTCAGGGGCCGGAGCTTTCTTT
CASSRSSSGAGAFF
>TRBJ2-7|NA|TRBV28|NA
TGTGCCAGCAGTTTACACCTCTACCGGTACTTC
CASSLHLYRYF
>TRBJ1-1|NA|TRBV11-2|NA
TGTGCCAGCAGCTTACTCGGGAACACTGAAGCTTTCTTT
CASSLLGNTEAFF
>TRBJ2-5|TRBD2|TRBV7-2|NA
TGTGCCAGCAGCTTCGGGCTAGCGGGGGGGGAGACCCAGTACTTC
CASSFGLAGGETQYF
>TRBJ1-4|NA|TRBV29-1|NA
TGCAGCGCTCTTTCCATGCAGTCTAATGAAAAACTGTTTTTT
CSALSMQSNEKLFF
>TRBJ2-3|NA|TRBV25-1|once
TGTGCCAGCAGTGCGGGGGGCGGTACGCAGTATTTT
CASSAGGGTQYF
>TRBJ2-7|TRBD1|TRBV30|NA
TGTGCCTGGAGTGTCCACAGGGGGCTTTACTACGAGCAGTACTTC
CAWSVHRGLYYEQYF
>TRBJ1-2|TRBD1|TRBV27|NA
TGTGCCAGCAGTCTCGGGACAGCCGGTCAGGGCTACACCTTC
CASSLGTAGQGYTF
>TRBJ2-7|TRBD1|TRBV6-5|NA
TGTGCCAGCAGTTACAGTGGGGACAGTCAGTACGAGCAGTACTTC
CASSYSGDSQYEQYF
>TRBJ2-2|TRBD2|TRBV7-6|NA
TGTGCCAGCAGCCCCGCGGGGGGGACATCAACCGGGGAGCTGTTTTTT
CASSPAGGTSTGELFF
>TRBJ2-5|TRBD1|TRBV2|NA
TGTGCCAGCAGGGGGACAGTCGCTAAAGAGACCCAGTACTTC
CASRGTVAKETQYF
>TRBJ2-3|NA|TRBV5-1|NA
TGCGCCAGCAGCTTGGCTCCTTCGGAGGGCGCAGATACGCAGTATTTT
CASSLAPSEGADTQYF
>TRBJ2-7|NA|TRBV7-9|once
TGTGCCAGCAGCTTGGTGGGACACCAGAACGAGCAGTACTTC
CASSLVGHQNEQYF
>TRBJ2-7|TRBD2|TRBV4-1|NA
TGCGCCAGCAGCCAAGATGCTGGGAGCGGGGGTCGATACGAGCAGTACTTC
CASSQDAGSGGRYEQYF
>TRBJ2-1|NA|TRBV7-8|NA
TGTGCCAGCAGGCTCCTCCCGGGGGGCACCTACAATGAGCAGTTCTTC
CASRLLPGGTYNEQFF
>TRBJ1-5|NA|TRBV5-6|NA
TGTGCCAGCAGCTTGGAGCCAGGGAGCAATCAGCCCCAGCATTTT
CASSLEPGSNQPQHF
>TRBJ1-3|TRBD1|TRBV25-1|NA
TGTGCCAGCAGGAGGGCAGGGGGTTTCTCTGGAAACACCATATATTTT
CASRRAGGFSGNTIYF
>TRBJ1-2|NA|TRBV11-2|NA
TGTGCCAGCAGCCCGAGTCACCTAAACTATGGCTACACCTTC
CASSPSHLNYGYTF
>TRBJ2-2|TRBD2|TRBV19|NA
TGTGCCAGTAGGCGGGAGCGAGGTACCGGGGAGCTGTTTTTT
CASRRERGTGELFF